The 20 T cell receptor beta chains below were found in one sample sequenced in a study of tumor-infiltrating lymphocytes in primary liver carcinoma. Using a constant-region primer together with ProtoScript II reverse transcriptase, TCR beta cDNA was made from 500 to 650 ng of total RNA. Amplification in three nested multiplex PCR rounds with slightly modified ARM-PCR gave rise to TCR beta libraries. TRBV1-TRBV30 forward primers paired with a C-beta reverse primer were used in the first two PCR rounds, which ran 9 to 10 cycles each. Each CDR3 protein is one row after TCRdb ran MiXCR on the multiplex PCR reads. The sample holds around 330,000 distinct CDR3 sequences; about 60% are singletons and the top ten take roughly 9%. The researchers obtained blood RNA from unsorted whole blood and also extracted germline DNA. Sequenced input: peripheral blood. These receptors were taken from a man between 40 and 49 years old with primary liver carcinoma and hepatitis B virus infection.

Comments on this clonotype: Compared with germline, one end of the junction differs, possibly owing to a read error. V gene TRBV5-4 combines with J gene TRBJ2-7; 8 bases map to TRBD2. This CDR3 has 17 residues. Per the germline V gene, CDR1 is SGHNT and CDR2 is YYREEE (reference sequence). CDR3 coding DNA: TGTGCCAGCAACCCCGCCATTGGAGCGGGAGTATTCTACGAGCTGTACTTC. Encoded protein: CASNPAIGAGVFYELYF.

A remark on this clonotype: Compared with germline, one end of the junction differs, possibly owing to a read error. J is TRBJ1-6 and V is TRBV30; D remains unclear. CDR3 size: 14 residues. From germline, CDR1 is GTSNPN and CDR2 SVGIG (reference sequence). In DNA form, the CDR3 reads TGTGCCTGGGGTGTGTTGGAGTATAATTCACCCCTCCACTTT. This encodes CAWGVLEYNSPLHF.

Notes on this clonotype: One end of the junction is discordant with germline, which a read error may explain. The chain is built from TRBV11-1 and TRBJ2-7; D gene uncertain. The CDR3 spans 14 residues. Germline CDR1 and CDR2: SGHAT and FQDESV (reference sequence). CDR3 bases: TGTGCTAGCAGCTTAGAAGACTCTTCCTACGGGCAGTACTTC. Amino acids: CASSLEDSSYGQYF.

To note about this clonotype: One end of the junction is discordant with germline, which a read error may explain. In nucleotides, the CDR3 is TGTGCCAGCAGTGAGGGGATACCGGGAGGCACAGATACGCAGTATTTT. This codes for CASSEGIPGGTDTQYF. The chain employs TRBV10-1 and TRBJ2-3; D perhaps matches TRBD2 (6 bases). The length of the CDR3 is 16 residues. CDR1 and CDR2 from the germline V gene are WNHNN and SYGVQD (reference sequence).

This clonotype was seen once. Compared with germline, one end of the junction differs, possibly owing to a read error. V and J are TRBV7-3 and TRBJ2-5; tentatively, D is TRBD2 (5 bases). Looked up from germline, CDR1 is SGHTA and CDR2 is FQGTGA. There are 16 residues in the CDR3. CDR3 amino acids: CASGLTGSSLQETQYF. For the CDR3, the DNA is TGTGCCAGCGGCTTAACTGGGAGCTCCCTCCAAGAGACCCAGTACTTC. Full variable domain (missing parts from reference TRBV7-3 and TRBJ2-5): GAGVSQTPSNKVTEKGKYVELRCDPISGHTALYWYRQSLGQGPEFLIYFQGTGAADDSGLPNDRFFAVRPEGSVSTLKIQRTERGDSAVYLCASGLTGSSLQETQYFGPGTRLLVL.

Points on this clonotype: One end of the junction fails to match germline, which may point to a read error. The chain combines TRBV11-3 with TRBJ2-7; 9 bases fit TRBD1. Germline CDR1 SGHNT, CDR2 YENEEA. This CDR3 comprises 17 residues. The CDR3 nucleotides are TGTGCCGGCAGTTTAGGGATCCGGGACAGGGTTTGCTACGAGCAGTACTTC. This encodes CAGSLGIRDRVCYEQYF. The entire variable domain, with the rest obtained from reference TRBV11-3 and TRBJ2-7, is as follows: EAGVVQSPRYKIIEKKQPVAFWCNPISGHNTLYWYLQNLGQGPELLIRYENEEAVDDSQLPKDRFSAERLKGVDSTLKIQPAELGDSAVYLCAGSLGIRDRVCYEQYFGPGTRLTVT.

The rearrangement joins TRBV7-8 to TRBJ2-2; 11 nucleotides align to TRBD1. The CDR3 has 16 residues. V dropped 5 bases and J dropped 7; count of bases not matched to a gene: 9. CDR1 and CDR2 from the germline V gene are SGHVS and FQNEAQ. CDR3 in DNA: TGTGCCAGCAGCGGGGGGACAGGGGGTTTTAACGGGGAGCTGTTTTTT. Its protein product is CASSGGTGGFNGELFF.

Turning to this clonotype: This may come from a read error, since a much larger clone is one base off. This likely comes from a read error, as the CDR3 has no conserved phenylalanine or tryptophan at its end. The CDR3 reads CSVVAGGYEQYL. The CDR3 bases are TGCAGCGTTGTAGCGGGAGGCTACGAGCAGTACTTA. V usage is TRBV29-1 and J usage is TRBJ2-7; TRBD2 matches at 10 bases. Germline CDR1 and CDR2: SQVTM and ANQGSEA. The length of the CDR3 is 12 residues. The ends lost 4 bases at V and 3 bases at J; junction bases unmatched: 0.

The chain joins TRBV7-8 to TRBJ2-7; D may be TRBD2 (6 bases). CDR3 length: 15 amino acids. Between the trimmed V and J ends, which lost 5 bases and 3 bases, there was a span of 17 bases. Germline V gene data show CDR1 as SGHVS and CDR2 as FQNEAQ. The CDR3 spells CASSRDFISLYEQYF. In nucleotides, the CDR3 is TGTGCCAGCAGCCGGGACTTTATATCGCTCTACGAGCAGTACTTC.

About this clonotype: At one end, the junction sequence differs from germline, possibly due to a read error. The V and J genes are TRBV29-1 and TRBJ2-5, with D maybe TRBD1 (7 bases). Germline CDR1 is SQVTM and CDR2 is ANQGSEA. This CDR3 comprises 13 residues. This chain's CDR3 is CSGIQGTGEIQYF. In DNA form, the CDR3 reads TGCAGTGGCATACAGGGGACGGGAGAGATCCAGTACTTC.

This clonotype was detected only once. The CDR3 DNA is TGTGCCAGCTTCTCGGCCGTAGACTATGGCTACACCTTC. Translating gives CASFSAVDYGYTF. The gene calls are TRBV6-1 and TRBJ1-2; no reliable D call. The V gene's germline CDR1 is MNHNS and CDR2 SASEGT. This CDR3 is built from 13 residues. Trimming removed 8 bases at V and 3 bases at J, with 13 bases between.

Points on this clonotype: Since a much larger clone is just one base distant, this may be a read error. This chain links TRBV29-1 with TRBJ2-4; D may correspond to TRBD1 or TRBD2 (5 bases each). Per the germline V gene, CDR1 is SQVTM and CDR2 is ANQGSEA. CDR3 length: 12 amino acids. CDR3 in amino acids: CSIEDLGRGLYF. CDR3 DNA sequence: TGCAGCATTGAAGATTTAGGCCGGGGCCTGTACTTC.

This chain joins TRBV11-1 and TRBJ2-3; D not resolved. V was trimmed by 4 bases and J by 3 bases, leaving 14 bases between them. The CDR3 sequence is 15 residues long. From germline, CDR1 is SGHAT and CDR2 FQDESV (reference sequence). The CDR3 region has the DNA TGTGCCAGCAGCTCCGAGAGGTACCTGACAGATACGCAGTATTTT. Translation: CASSSERYLTDTQYF.

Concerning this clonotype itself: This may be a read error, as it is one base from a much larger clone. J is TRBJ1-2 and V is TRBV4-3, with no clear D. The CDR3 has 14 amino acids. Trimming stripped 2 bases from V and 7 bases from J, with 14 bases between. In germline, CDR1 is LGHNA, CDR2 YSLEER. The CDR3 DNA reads TGCGCCAGCAGCCAACTCGGGTCTATAGGTGGCTACACCTTC. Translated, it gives CASSQLGSIGGYTF.

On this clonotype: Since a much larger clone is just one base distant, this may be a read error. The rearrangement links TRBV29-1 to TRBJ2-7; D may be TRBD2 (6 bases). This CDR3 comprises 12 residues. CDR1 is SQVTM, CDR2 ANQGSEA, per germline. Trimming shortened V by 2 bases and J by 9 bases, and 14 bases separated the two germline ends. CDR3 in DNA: TGCAGCGTTGAAAGGGATAGGCGGGGGCAGTACTTC. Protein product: CSVERDRRGQYF.

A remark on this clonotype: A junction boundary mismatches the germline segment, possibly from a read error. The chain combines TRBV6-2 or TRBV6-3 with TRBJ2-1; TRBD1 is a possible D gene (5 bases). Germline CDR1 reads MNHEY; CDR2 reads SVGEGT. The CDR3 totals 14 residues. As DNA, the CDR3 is TGTGCAAGCAGTTCACATGGACATTACAATGAGCAGTTCTTC. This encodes CASSSHGHYNEQFF.

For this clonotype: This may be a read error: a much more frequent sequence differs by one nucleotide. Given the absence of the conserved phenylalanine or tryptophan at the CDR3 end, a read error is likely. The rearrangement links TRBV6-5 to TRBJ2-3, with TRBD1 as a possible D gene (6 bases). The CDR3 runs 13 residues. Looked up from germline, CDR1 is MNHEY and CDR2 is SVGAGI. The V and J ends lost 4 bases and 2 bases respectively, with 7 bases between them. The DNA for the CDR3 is TGTGCCAGCAGTTGGGGGCCCACAGATACGCAGTATTGT. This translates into CASSWGPTDTQYC.

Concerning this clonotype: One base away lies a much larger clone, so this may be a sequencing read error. For the CDR3, the DNA is TGTGCCAGCAGTGAAGGGATTAGCGGGAGTTACGAGCAGTACTTC. Translation gives CASSEGISGSYEQYF. J is TRBJ2-7 and V is TRBV6-1; 9 bases line up with TRBD2. This CDR3 comprises 15 residues. Germline CDR1 and CDR2: MNHNS and SASEGT. J was trimmed by 4 bases and V by 1 base; bases with no gene match: 5.

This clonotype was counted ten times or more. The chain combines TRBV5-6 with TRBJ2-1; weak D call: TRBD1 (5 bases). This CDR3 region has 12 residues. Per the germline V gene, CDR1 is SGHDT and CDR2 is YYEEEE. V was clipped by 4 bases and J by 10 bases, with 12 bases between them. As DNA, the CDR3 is TGTGCCAGCAGCCGTATGAACAGGGAGCAGTTCTTC. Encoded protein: CASSRMNREQFF.

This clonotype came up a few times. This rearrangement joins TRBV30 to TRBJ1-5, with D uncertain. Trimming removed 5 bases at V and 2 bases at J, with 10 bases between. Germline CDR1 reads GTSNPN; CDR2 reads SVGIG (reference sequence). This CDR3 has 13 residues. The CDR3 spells CAWAGGGNQPQHF. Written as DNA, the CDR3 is TGTGCCTGGGCGGGTGGTGGCAATCAGCCCCAGCATTTT. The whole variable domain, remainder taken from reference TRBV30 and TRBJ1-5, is SQTIHQWPATLVQPVGSPLSLECTVEGTSNPNLYWYRQAAGRGLQLLFYSVGIGQISSEVPQNLSASRPQDRQFILSSKKLLLSDSGFYLCAWAGGGNQPQHFGDGTRLSIL.